This entry concerns a single T cell receptor (beta chain). The CDR3 length is 13 residues. Germline V gives CDR1 SEHNR, CDR2 FQNEAQ (reference sequence). V was pared by 1 base and J by 8 bases, with 4 bases of the junction left unmatched. The data were obtained in a study of blood T cell repertoires in COVID-19. Study background: COVID-19 samples collected from the United States, Italy and Spain covered acute and convalescent phases.

Source study methods: Reference gene primer amplification yielded estimated nucleated cell counts. TCRdb keeps only in-frame clones here, not all; method: immunoSEQ multiplex PCR. That table gives V, J and clone size, and the DNA gave D and trimming. The data show under 550,000 clones, roughly 89% seen once. Sample: peripheral blood. The clonotype was recovered from a man between 18 and 35 years old with COVID-19, enrolled during active disease. This chain joins TRBV7-9 and TRBJ1-2; 7 bases map to TRBD1. The CDR3: CASSLGGGSGYTF. CDR3 coding DNA: TGTGCCAGCAGCTTAGGAGGGGGCAGCGGCTACACCTTC.